Below, 18 T cell receptor beta chains from the same sample are listed, as sequenced in a study of blood T cells in healthy people across ages. Primers used in a second PCR of roughly 6 to 12 cycles were a sample-barcoded 5' primer and a J-beta primer mix. TCRdb called the 5' RACE reads again in MiXCR, with one record for every CDR3 protein. The table has 550,000 to 750,000 distinct CDR3 sequences, around 20% seen once. Sample: blood. These receptors were collected from a man between 65 and 85 years old in good health.

The gene calls are TRBV5-1 and TRBJ2-5, with a tentative D call TRBD2 (6 bases). TRBJ2-1 explains the end of the DNA better; the J call may be wrong. Germline V gene data show CDR1 as SGHRS and CDR2 as YFSETQ. The CDR3 contains 16 residues. In DNA form, the CDR3 reads TGCGCCAGCAGACCCGACCGGGACTTTTCTTACAATGAGCAGTTCTTC. Translated, it gives CASRPDRDFSYNEQFF.

This clonotype was recorded a few times. The rearrangement joins TRBV3-1 to TRBJ2-5; 14 nucleotides align to TRBD2. The DNA end is more similar to TRBJ2-7, so the J call may be wrong. CDR1 is LGHDT and CDR2 is YNNKEL in the germline V gene (reference sequence). The CDR3 contains 16 residues. CDR3 in DNA: TGTGCCAGCAGCCAAGTGGGGACTAGCGGGAGTAGCGAGCAGTACTTC. Its protein product is CASSQVGTSGSSEQYF.

This clonotype showed up many times. This chain uses TRBV2 with TRBJ2-6, with unresolved D. This CDR3 is 14 amino acids long. In germline, CDR1 is SNHLY, CDR2 FYNNEI. V lost 4 bases to trimming and J lost 0 bases, with 4 bases between them. The CDR3 coding sequence is TGTGCCAGCAGTGGGTCCTCTGGGGCCAACGTCCTGACTTTC. Translating it yields CASSGSSGANVLTF.

Here the CDR3 reads CSAKLGFQETQYF. Here the CDR3 DNA reads TGCAGTGCCAAGCTTGGGTTCCAAGAGACCCAGTACTTC. The genes are TRBV20-1 and TRBJ2-5; D call uncertain. The V end was cut by 6 bases, the J end by 1 base, with 12 bases between. Germline V gene sequence: CDR1 DFQATT, CDR2 SNEGSKA (reference sequence). This CDR3 spans 13 amino acids.

Written as DNA, the CDR3 is TGTGCCAGCAGCTTAGACCACGGGACAGACCAAAACTATGGCTACACCTTC. It is translated as CASSLDHGTDQNYGYTF. The rearrangement uses TRBV7-9 and TRBJ1-2; 7 bases agree with TRBD1. The CDR3 has 17 amino acids. Germline CDR1 is SEHNR and CDR2 is FQNEAQ (reference sequence). Unmatched junction bases numbered 10, after V lost 1 base and J lost 2 bases.

In this sample, this clonotype turned up many times. The chain is built from TRBV12-3 or TRBV12-4 and TRBJ2-5, with TRBD2 as a possible D gene (5 bases). V was trimmed by 4 bases and J by 2 bases, leaving 8 bases between them. CDR3 size: 13 residues. CDR3 sequence: CASSSQRQETQYF. The CDR3 DNA reads as TGTGCCAGCAGTTCCCAGCGGCAAGAGACCCAGTACTTC.

The rearrangement uses TRBV7-9 and TRBJ1-1; D not resolved. CDR3 size: 13 residues. V was cut by 7 bases and J by 5 bases, with 14 bases left in between. CDR1 is SEHNR, CDR2 FQNEAQ, per germline (reference sequence). Here the CDR3 reads CASKSSLTTEAFF. The CDR3 DNA sequence: TGTGCCAGCAAGTCCAGTCTAACGACTGAAGCTTTCTTT.

The rearrangement uses TRBV5-1 and TRBJ1-6, with 7 positions matching TRBD1. Trimming took 0 bases from V and 6 from J; bases not matched to a gene: 6. CDR3 length: 16 amino acids. Germline-derived CDR1 and CDR2 are SGHRS and YFSETQ. The CDR3 sequence is CASSLDPGQTNSPLHF. The CDR3 DNA reads TGCGCCAGCAGCTTGGATCCGGGACAGACTAATTCACCCCTCCACTTT.

In its sample, this clonotype was seen once. A clone one base away is much larger, so this may be a read error. The chain recombines TRBV6-5 with TRBJ2-5; 14 nucleotides line up with TRBD2. CDR3 size: 17 residues. Per germline, CDR1 MNHEY and CDR2 SVGAGI. The CDR3 loop reads CASRFRLAGGPHNERFF. DNA of the CDR3: TGTGCCAGCAGGTTTAGACTAGCGGGAGGGCCGCACAATGAGCGGTTCTTC.

The table lists this clonotype with many counts. The rearrangement links TRBV7-6 to TRBJ2-1; 7 bases agree with TRBD1. The V segment lost 4 bases and the J segment 3 bases; nucleotides outside the gene matches: 6. From germline, CDR1 is SGHVS and CDR2 FNYEAQ. The CDR3 is made up of 15 amino acids. As DNA, the CDR3 is TGTGCCAGCAGCTCGCAGACAGGGAGCTACAATGAGCAGTTCTTC. Its protein is CASSSQTGSYNEQFF.

This clonotype was detected ten times or more. V gene TRBV6-6 combines with J gene TRBJ2-3, with D hard to call. V shed 2 bases and J shed 0 bases, with 6 bases lying between them. From germline, CDR1 is MNHNY and CDR2 SVGAGI (reference sequence). This CDR3 is 14 amino acids long. CDR3 sequence: CASSYRASTDTQYF. The CDR3, as DNA: TGTGCCAGCAGTTACAGGGCTAGCACAGATACGCAGTATTTT.

V is TRBV7-2 and J is TRBJ2-5; 7 positions agree with TRBD1. CDR3 length: 15 amino acids. CDR1 SGHTA and CDR2 FQGNSA come from the germline V gene. V shed 5 bases and J 3 bases; nucleotides not matched to a gene: 9. The CDR3 nucleotides are TGTGCCAGCAGCCGTACGGGACAGTCGAAAGAGACCCAGTACTTC. Amino acids: CASSRTGQSKETQYF.

The J gene is TRBJ2-6, the V gene TRBV28, with D perhaps matching TRBD1 or TRBD2 (6 bases each). Germline values: CDR1 MDHEN, CDR2 SYDVKM. The V gene lost 7 bases and the J gene lost 2 bases, with 12 bases spanning the gap. This CDR3 spans 15 amino acids. The CDR3: CASTDGGAGANVLTF. For the CDR3, the DNA is TGTGCCAGCACCGACGGGGGCGCTGGGGCCAACGTCCTGACTTTC.

The table lists this clonotype with many counts. The chain uses TRBV28 and TRBJ2-1; 10 bases align to TRBD2. CDR1 MDHEN and CDR2 SYDVKM come from the germline V gene. The length of the CDR3 is 16 residues. V was pared by 8 bases and J by 7 bases, with 14 bases of the junction left unmatched. The CDR3 sequence is CASLGSGTSVANEQFF. CDR3 DNA: TGTGCCAGCTTGGGGTCCGGGACTAGCGTGGCGAATGAGCAGTTCTTC.

This clonotype was counted between two and nine times. V is TRBV6-6 and J is TRBJ2-5; weak D call: TRBD1 (7 bases). Near its end, the DNA agrees better with TRBJ2-7, so the J call may be wrong. Germline CDR1 and CDR2: MNHNY and SVGAGI (reference sequence). The CDR3 is made up of 16 amino acids. The CDR3 sequence: CASSYLDTRGAYEQYF. The CDR3 DNA is TGTGCCAGCAGTTACTTGGACACCAGGGGGGCCTACGAGCAGTACTTC.

This clonotype appeared a few times. V gene TRBV21-1 combines with J gene TRBJ2-4; TRBD1, the D gene given by the table, was not confirmed from the DNA. TRBV21-1 is a recognized pseudogene. There are 17 residues in the CDR3. The DNA of the CDR3 is TGTGCCAGCAGCGCCCAGGTGGCGGATGTAGCCAAAAACATTCAGTACTTC. Its translation is CASSAQVADVAKNIQYF.

The chain is built from TRBV28 and TRBJ2-1, with 7 bases identical to TRBD2. V shed 0 bases and J 4 bases; nucleotides not matched to a gene: 12. The CDR3 extends over 18 amino acids. CDR1 and CDR2 from the germline V gene are MDHEN and SYDVKM. CDR3 DNA sequence: TGTGCCAGCAGTTTATGGGGGGGTTTGGAGGGAGGGTACAATGAGCAGTTCTTC. It is translated as CASSLWGGLEGGYNEQFF. Combining the CDR3 with reference TRBV28 and TRBJ2-1 gives the whole variable domain DVKVTQSSRYLVKRTGEKVFLECVQDMDHENMFWYRQDPGLGLRLIYFSYDVKMKEKGDIPEGYSVSREKKERFSLILESASTNQTSMYLCASSLWGGLEGGYNEQFFGPGTRLTVL.

In this sample, this clonotype turned up a few times. This sequence joins TRBV11-2 and TRBJ2-3; no firm D call. Germline V gives CDR1 SGHAT, CDR2 FQNNGV. The CDR3 has 15 amino acids. The V end was cut by 4 bases, the J end by 1 base, with 12 bases between. CDR3 sequence (DNA): TGTGCCAGCAGCTCACAACAAATCCGCACAGATACGCAGTATTTT. Its protein is CASSSQQIRTDTQYF.